This paragraph covers one T cell receptor beta chain sequence. The data belong to a study of blood T cell repertoires in COVID-19. The overall study: COVID-19 samples from acute and convalescent phases originated in the United States, Italy and Spain.

Per the authors' pipeline: Reference gene primer amplification gave estimated nucleated cell counts. The protocol was immunoSEQ multiplex PCR, while the TCRdb copy is restricted to in-frame clones and leaves out a portion. V and J calls and clone size are those listed in that table; D and trimming were worked out from the DNA. The sample contains just over 60,000 clones, about 80% of which appear only once. Enrollment of patients from Seattle took place during active infection, with longitudinal follow-up. The V end was cut by 3 bases, the J end by 6 bases, with 11 bases between. Per germline, CDR1 SEHNR and CDR2 FQNEAQ (reference sequence). The CDR3 consists of 13 residues.

The chain is built from TRBV7-9 and TRBJ1-1; D uncertain. Sample: peripheral blood. The TCR comes from a young man with COVID-19, enrolled during active disease. In DNA form, the CDR3 reads TGTGCCAGCAGCTTGCCGGGGTTGGCTGAAGCTTTCTTT. Its translation is CASSLPGLAEAFF.